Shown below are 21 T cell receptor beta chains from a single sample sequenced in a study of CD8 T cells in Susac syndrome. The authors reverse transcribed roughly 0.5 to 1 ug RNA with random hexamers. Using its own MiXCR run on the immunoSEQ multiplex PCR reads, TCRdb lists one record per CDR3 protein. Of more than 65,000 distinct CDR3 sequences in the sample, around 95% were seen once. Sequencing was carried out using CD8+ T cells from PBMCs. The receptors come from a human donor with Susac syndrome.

For the CDR3, the DNA is TGTGCCAGCAGTCCAGACCCAACGGTCTCCTACGAGCAGTACTTC. Its translation is CASSPDPTVSYEQYF. This sequence joins TRBV28 and TRBJ2-7, with D hard to call. The V gene's germline CDR1 is MDHEN and CDR2 SYDVKM. The CDR3 runs 15 residues. V was trimmed by 5 bases and J by 0 bases, leaving 14 bases between them.

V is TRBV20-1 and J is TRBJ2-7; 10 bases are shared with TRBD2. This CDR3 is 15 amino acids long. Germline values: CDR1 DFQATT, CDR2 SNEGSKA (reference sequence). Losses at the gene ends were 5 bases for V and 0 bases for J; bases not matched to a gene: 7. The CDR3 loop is CSARPSSGSSYEQYF. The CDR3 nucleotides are TGCAGTGCTCGCCCCTCTAGCGGGAGCTCCTACGAGCAGTACTTC.

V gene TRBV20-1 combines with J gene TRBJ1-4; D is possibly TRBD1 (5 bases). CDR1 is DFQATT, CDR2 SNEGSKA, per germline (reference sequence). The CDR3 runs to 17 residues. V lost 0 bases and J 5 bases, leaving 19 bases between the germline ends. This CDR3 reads CSARDHLETVQNEKLFF. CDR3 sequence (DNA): TGCAGTGCTAGAGATCATTTGGAGACAGTCCAGAATGAAAAACTGTTTTTT.

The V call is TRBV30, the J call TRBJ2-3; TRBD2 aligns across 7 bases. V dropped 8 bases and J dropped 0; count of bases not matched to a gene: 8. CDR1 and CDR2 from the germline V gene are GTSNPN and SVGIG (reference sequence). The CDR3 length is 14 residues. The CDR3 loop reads CAVGRGYSTDTQYF. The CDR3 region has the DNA TGTGCCGTTGGGCGGGGGTATAGCACAGATACGCAGTATTTT.

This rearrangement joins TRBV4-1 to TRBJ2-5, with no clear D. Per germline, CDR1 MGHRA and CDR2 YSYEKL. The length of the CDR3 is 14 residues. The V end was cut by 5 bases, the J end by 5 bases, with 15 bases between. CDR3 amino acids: CASSGEDPQETQYF. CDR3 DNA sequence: TGCGCCAGCAGCGGCGAGGATCCCCAGGAGACCCAGTACTTC.

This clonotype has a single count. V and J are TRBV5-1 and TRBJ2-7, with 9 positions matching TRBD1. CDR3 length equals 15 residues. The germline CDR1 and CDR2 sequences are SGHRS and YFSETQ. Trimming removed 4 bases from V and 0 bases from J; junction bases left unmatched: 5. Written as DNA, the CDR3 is TGCGCCAGCAGCCTCGACAGGGGGACCTCCTACGAGCAGTACTTC. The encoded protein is CASSLDRGTSYEQYF.

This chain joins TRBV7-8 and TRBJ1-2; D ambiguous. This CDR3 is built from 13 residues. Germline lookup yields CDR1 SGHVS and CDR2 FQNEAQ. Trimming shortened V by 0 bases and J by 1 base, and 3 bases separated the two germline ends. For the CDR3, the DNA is TGTGCCAGCAGCTTAGCAGATAACTATGGCTACACCTTC. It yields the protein CASSLADNYGYTF.

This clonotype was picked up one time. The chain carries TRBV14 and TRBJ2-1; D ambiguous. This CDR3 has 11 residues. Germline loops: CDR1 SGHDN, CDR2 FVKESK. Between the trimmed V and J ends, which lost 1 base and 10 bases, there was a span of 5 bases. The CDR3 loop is CASSQAWEQFF. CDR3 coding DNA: TGTGCCAGCAGCCAAGCCTGGGAGCAGTTCTTC.

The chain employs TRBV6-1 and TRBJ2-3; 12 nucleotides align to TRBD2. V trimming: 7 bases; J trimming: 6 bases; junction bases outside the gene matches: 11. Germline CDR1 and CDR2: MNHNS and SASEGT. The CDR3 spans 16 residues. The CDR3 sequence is CASTPRGLAGTDTQYF. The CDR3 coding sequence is TGTGCCAGCACCCCGAGAGGACTAGCGGGAACGGATACGCAGTATTTT.

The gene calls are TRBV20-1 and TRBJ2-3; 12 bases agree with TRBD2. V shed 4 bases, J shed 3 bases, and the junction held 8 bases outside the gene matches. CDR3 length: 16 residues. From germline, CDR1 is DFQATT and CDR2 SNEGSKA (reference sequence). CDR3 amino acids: CSAIGTSGLETDTQYF. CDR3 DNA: TGCAGTGCTATCGGGACTAGCGGGTTAGAAACAGATACGCAGTATTTT.

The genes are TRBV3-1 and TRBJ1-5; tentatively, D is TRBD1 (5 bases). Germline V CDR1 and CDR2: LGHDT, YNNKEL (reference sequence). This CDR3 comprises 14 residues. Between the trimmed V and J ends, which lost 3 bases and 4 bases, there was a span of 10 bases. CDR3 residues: CASSQDTSNQPQHF. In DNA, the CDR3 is TGTGCCAGCAGCCAGGACACATCGAATCAGCCCCAGCATTTT.

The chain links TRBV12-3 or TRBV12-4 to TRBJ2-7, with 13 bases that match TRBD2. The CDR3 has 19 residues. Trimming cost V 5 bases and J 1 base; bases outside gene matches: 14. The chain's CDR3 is CASSLPGTSGKEASYEQYF. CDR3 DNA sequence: TGTGCCAGCAGTCTCCCCGGGACTAGCGGGAAAGAGGCTTCCTACGAGCAGTACTTC.

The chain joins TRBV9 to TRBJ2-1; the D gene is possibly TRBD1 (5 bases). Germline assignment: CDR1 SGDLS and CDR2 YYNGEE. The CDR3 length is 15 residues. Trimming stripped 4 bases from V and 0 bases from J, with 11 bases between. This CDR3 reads CASSFQGNSYNEQFF. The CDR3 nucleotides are TGTGCCAGCAGCTTCCAGGGTAACTCCTACAATGAGCAGTTCTTC.

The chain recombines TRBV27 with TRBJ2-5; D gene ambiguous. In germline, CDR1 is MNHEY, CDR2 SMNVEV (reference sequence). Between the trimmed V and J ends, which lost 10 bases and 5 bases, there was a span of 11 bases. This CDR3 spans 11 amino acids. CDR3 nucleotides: TGTGCCACCCGGTCCCTGGAGACCCAGTACTTC. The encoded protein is CATRSLETQYF.

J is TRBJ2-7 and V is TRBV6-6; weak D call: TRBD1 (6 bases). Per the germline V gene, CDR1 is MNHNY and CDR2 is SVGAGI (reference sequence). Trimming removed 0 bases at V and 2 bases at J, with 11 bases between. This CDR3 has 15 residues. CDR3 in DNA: TGTGCCAGCAGTTACTCGTCTGGGGGCCCCTACGAGCAGTACTTC. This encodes CASSYSSGGPYEQYF.

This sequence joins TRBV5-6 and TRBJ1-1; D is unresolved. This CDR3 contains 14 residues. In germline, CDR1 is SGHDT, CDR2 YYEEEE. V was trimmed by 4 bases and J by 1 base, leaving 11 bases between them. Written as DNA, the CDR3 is TGTGCCAGCAGCCTGTGGACTAGGAACACTGAAGCTTTCTTT. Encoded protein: CASSLWTRNTEAFF. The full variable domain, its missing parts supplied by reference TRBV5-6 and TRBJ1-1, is DAGVTQSPTHLIKTRGQQVTLRCSPKSGHDTVSWYQQALGQGPQFIFQYYEEEERQRGNFPDRFSGHQFPNYSSELNVNALLLGDSALYLCASSLWTRNTEAFFGQGTRLTVV.

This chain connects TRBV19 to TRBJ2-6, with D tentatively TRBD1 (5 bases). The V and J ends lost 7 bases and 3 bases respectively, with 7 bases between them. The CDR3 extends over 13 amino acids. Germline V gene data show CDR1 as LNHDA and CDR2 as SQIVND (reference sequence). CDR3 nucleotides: TGTGCCAGTACAGGGCATGGGGCCAACGTCCTGACTTTC. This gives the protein CASTGHGANVLTF.

In DNA form, the CDR3 reads TGTGCCAGCAGCTTAGTGGATTCCAACGGGGAGCTGTTTTTT. Its translation is CASSLVDSNGELFF. The chain carries TRBV11-2 and TRBJ2-2, with no clear D. This CDR3 comprises 14 residues. Germline assignment: CDR1 SGHAT and CDR2 FQNNGV. The ends were cut back, 1 base at V and 7 bases at J, with 10 bases in the middle.

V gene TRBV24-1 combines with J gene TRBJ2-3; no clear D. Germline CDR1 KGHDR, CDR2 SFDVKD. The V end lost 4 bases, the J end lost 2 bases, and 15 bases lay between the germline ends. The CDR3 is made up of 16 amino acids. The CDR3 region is CATSDQLTPATDTQYF. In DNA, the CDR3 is TGTGCCACCAGTGACCAACTGACACCTGCCACAGATACGCAGTATTTT.

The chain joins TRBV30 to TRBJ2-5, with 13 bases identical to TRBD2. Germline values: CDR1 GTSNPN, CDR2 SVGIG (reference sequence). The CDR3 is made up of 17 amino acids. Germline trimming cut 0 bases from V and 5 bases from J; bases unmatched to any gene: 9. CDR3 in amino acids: CAWSVTGLAGFGETQYF. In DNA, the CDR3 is TGTGCCTGGAGTGTAACGGGACTAGCGGGATTCGGGGAGACCCAGTACTTC. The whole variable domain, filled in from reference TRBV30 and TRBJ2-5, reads SQTIHQWPATLVQPVGSPLSLECTVEGTSNPNLYWYRQAAGRGLQLLFYSVGIGQISSEVPQNLSASRPQDRQFILSSKKLLLSDSGFYLCAWSVTGLAGFGETQYFGPGTRLLVL.

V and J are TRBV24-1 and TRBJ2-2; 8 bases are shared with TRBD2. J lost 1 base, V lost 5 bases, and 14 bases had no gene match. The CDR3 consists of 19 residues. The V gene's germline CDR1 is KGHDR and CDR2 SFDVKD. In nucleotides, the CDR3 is TGTGCCACCAGTGCGTTAGCGGGACCTCAGGGCCTGAACACCGGGGAGCTGTTTTTT. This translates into CATSALAGPQGLNTGELFF.